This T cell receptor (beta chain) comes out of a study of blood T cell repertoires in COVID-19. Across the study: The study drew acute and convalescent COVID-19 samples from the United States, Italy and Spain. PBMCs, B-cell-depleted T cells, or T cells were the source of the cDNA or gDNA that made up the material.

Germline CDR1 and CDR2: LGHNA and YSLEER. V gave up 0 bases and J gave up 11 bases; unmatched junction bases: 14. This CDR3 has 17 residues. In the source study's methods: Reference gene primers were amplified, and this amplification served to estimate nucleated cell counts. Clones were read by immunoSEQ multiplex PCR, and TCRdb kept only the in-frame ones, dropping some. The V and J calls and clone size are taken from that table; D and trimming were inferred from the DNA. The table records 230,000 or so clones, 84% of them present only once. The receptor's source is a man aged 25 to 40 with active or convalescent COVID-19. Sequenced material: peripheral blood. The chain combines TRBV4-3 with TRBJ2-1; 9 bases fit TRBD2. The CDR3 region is CASSQDQAAGGYMKQFF. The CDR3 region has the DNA TGCGCCAGCAGCCAAGATCAGGCAGCGGGAGGTTACATGAAGCAGTTCTTC.